The 5 T cell receptor beta chains below all came from one sample that was sequenced in a study of shared T cell receptors in the human thymus (dated by TCRdb to the early 2020s). The protocol used for the library was the immunoSEQ multiplex PCR assay. TCRdb's version of the immuneACCESS table is confined to in-frame rearrangements and falls short of the full clone set. An unresolved V gene accounts for under half of the shortfall where checked; the remainder is of unknown origin. This sample is represented by about 400,000 clones; 85% to 95% of them were singletons. The ten top clones hold around 0.019% of the sample. What was sequenced was thymocytes. The receptors here all came from a human donor.

The rearrangement links TRBV19 to TRBJ1-5; D unresolved. Trimming removed 2 bases from V and 0 bases from J, with 20 bases in between. This CDR3 is built from 19 residues. From germline, CDR1 is LNHDA and CDR2 SQIVND (reference sequence). Here the CDR3 DNA reads TGTGCCAGTAGTATAAAGGAAGGTAGGCAGTGCTATAGCAATCAGCCCCAGCATTTT. Its translation: CASSIKEGRQCYSNQPQHF.

This rearrangement joins TRBV6-1 to TRBJ2-7; 7 bases map to TRBD1. The CDR3 loop spans 15 amino acids. Germline V lookup: CDR1 MNHNS, CDR2 SASEGT. The junction had 8 bases not matched to a gene; V was cut back by 1 base and J by 5 bases. The CDR3 DNA sequence: TGTGCCAGCAGTGAAGGGAGACAGGGCGGTCACGAGCAGTACTTC. This translates into CASSEGRQGGHEQYF.

The V gene is TRBV9, the J gene TRBJ2-6, with D unclear. The V gene's germline CDR1 is SGDLS and CDR2 YYNGEE. The CDR3 contains 17 residues. With 4 bases removed from V and 0 bases from J, the gap between germline ends came to 14 bases. CDR3 in amino acids: CASSPHDGRSGANVLTF. The DNA for the CDR3 is TGTGCCAGCAGCCCACATGACGGCCGCTCTGGGGCCAACGTCCTGACTTTC.

The chain employs TRBV5-1 and TRBJ1-4; no definite D call. The CDR3 consists of 17 residues. With 0 bases removed from V and 3 bases from J, the gap between germline ends came to 15 bases. Germline V gene sequence: CDR1 SGHRS, CDR2 YFSETQ. In nucleotides, the CDR3 is TGCGCCAGCAGCTTGGCCAAGACACCGTCTGCTAATGAAAAACTGTTTTTT. Translated, it gives CASSLAKTPSANEKLFF.

The V and J genes are TRBV21-1 and TRBJ2-7; the DNA was not compared with TRBD1, the D call given in the table. TRBV21-1 is tagged as a pseudogene. This CDR3 contains 17 residues. The CDR3 region has the DNA TGTGCCAGCAGCAAAGCCATTATGGGGCACCTTTCCTACGAGCAGTACTTC. Its protein is CASSKAIMGHLSYEQYF.